Shown below are 16 T cell receptor beta chains from a single sample sequenced in a study of technical replicates of blood from several donors. Repertoires were generated with immunoSEQ multiplex PCR, while TCRdb's copy carries only in-frame clones and drops some. In the table there are under 90,000 clones, 85% to 95% of which are singletons. The material sequenced was T cells isolated from PBMCs. All receptors come from a human donor in good health.

This clone was seen only once. Here the CDR3 reads CASSQGPAVEETQYF. For the CDR3, the DNA is TGCGCCAGCAGCCAAGGGCCCGCAGTTGAAGAGACCCAGTACTTC. V gene TRBV4-1 combines with J gene TRBJ2-5; D is uncertain. V lost 1 base, J lost 3 bases, and 12 bases lay in between. The length of the CDR3 is 15 residues. Germline V gene sequence: CDR1 MGHRA, CDR2 YSYEKL.

The chain links TRBV5-1 to TRBJ1-4, with D hard to call. This CDR3 has 13 amino acids. Trimming stripped 4 bases from V and 0 bases from J, with 4 bases between. Germline assignment: CDR1 SGHRS and CDR2 YFSETQ. CDR3: CASSRATNEKLFF. The CDR3 region has the DNA TGCGCCAGCAGCCGAGCAACTAATGAAAAACTGTTTTTT.

The V and J genes are TRBV5-1 and TRBJ2-3; 7 nucleotides line up with TRBD1. This CDR3 region has 15 residues. The V segment lost 2 bases and the J segment 4 bases; nucleotides outside the gene matches: 7. Germline-derived CDR1 and CDR2 are SGHRS and YFSETQ. CDR3 DNA sequence: TGCGCCAGCAGCTTACATCGACAGGGCCCAGATACGCAGTATTTT. This sequence encodes CASSLHRQGPDTQYF. The complete variable domain, with remaining parts taken from reference TRBV5-1 and TRBJ2-3, reads KAGVTQTPRYLIKTRGQQVTLSCSPISGHRSVSWYQQTPGQGLQFLFEYFSETQRNKGNFPGRFSGRQFSNSRSEMNVSTLELGDSALYLCASSLHRQGPDTQYFGPGTRLTVL.

The rearrangement links TRBV11-3 to TRBJ2-2, with TRBD2 matching 13 bases. Germline CDR1 is SGHNT and CDR2 is YENEEA. The V and J ends lost 5 bases and 1 base, in that order; junction bases with no gene match: 7. The CDR3 is 18 residues long. The CDR3 region has the DNA TGTGCCAGCAGCCCTGGGACTAGCGGGACGGGGAACACCGGGGAGCTGTTTTTT. Protein sequence: CASSPGTSGTGNTGELFF. The complete variable domain, with remaining parts taken from reference TRBV11-3 and TRBJ2-2, reads EAGVVQSPRYKIIEKKQPVAFWCNPISGHNTLYWYLQNLGQGPELLIRYENEEAVDDSQLPKDRFSAERLKGVDSTLKIQPAELGDSAVYLCASSPGTSGTGNTGELFFGEGSRLTVL.

The rearrangement links TRBV6-1 to TRBJ1-2; tentative D call: TRBD1 (6 bases). CDR1 is MNHNS and CDR2 is SASEGT in the germline V gene. The germline V and J ends were trimmed by 2 bases and 8 bases, with 12 bases remaining between them. The CDR3 covers 13 residues. The DNA of the CDR3 is TGTGCCAGCAGTGAAACAGCAGGGGAGGGCTACACCTTC. Translation gives CASSETAGEGYTF.

The chain employs TRBV4-1 and TRBJ2-5, with 9 bases fitting TRBD2. The J segment lost 1 base and the V segment lost 1 base, leaving 7 bases of the junction unmatched. The germline CDR1 and CDR2 sequences are MGHRA and YSYEKL. The CDR3 sequence is 17 residues long. CDR3 DNA sequence: TGCGCCAGCAGCCAAGGTGGTAGCGGGGGCCGCCAAGAGACCCAGTACTTC. It specifies CASSQGGSGGRQETQYF.

The chain recombines TRBV4-1 with TRBJ1-2; 7 bases map to TRBD1. Germline V CDR1 and CDR2: MGHRA, YSYEKL. The CDR3 has 16 amino acids. V dropped 0 bases and J dropped 0; count of bases not matched to a gene: 4. CDR3 nucleotide sequence: TGCGCCAGCAGCCAAGACCCGGGACAGCCTAACTATGGCTACACCTTC. Protein sequence: CASSQDPGQPNYGYTF.

The V and J genes are TRBV9 and TRBJ2-1, with a weak D call TRBD2 (6 bases). Germline CDR1 reads SGDLS; CDR2 reads YYNGEE. The CDR3 sequence is 15 residues long. Trimming stripped 1 base from V and 7 bases from J, with 15 bases between. The CDR3: CASSVRLSGGNEQFF. CDR3 in DNA: TGTGCCAGCAGCGTAAGACTCTCCGGGGGTAATGAGCAGTTCTTC.

V is TRBV21-1 and J is TRBJ2-3; the table names TRBD1, a call not compared with the DNA. TRBV21-1 is designated a pseudogene. The CDR3 has 19 amino acids. CDR3 sequence: CASSNKQGRNGYNTDTQYF. CDR3 bases: TGTGCCAGCAGCAATAAACAGGGAAGAAATGGGTACAACACAGATACGCAGTATTTT.

The V and J genes are TRBV5-6 and TRBJ1-1; no reliable D call. V was cut by 4 bases and J by 3 bases, with 4 bases left in between. This CDR3 has 11 amino acids. CDR1 SGHDT and CDR2 YYEEEE come from the germline V gene. The CDR3 coding sequence is TGTGCCAGCAGCCTATACACTGAAGCTTTCTTT. Residues: CASSLYTEAFF.

The V call is TRBV6-1, the J call TRBJ2-7; 9 nucleotides line up with TRBD1. The CDR3 contains 12 residues. Trimming at V came to 4 bases and at J to 6 bases, leaving 1 base not matched to a gene. Germline values: CDR1 MNHNS, CDR2 SASEGT. CDR3: CASSGDRVEQYF. CDR3 bases: TGTGCCAGCAGTGGGGACAGGGTCGAGCAGTACTTC.

This clone was observed a few times. The genes are TRBV20-1 and TRBJ2-5; tentatively, D is TRBD2 (6 bases). V gave up 5 bases and J gave up 7 bases, with 11 bases separating them. This CDR3 has 11 residues. Germline V gives CDR1 DFQATT, CDR2 SNEGSKA (reference sequence). This CDR3 is CSAWDWGTQYF. Here the CDR3 DNA reads TGCAGTGCTTGGGACTGGGGGACCCAGTACTTC.

This clone has a single count. V gene TRBV2 combines with J gene TRBJ2-4; D perhaps matches TRBD1 (6 bases). The ends were cut back, 2 bases at V and 8 bases at J, with 13 bases in the middle. Germline CDR1 SNHLY, CDR2 FYNNEI. This CDR3 comprises 14 residues. In nucleotides, the CDR3 is TGTGCCAGCAGTGAACAGATAGGGGGTTACATTCAGTACTTC. The encoded protein is CASSEQIGGYIQYF. Full variable domain (remainder filled in from reference TRBV2 and TRBJ2-4): EPEVTQTPSHQVTQMGQEVILRCVPISNHLYFYWYRQILGQKVEFLVSFYNNEISEKSEIFDDQFSVERPDGSNFTLKIRSTKLEDSAMYFCASSEQIGGYIQYFGAGTRLSVL.

V usage is TRBV6-6 and J usage is TRBJ2-1; 7 bases map to TRBD1. The V segment lost 4 bases and the J segment 8 bases; nucleotides outside the gene matches: 2. The CDR3 is made up of 12 amino acids. Germline V gene data show CDR1 as MNHNY and CDR2 as SVGAGI (reference sequence). The CDR3 loop reads CASSSDRDEQFF. DNA of the CDR3: TGTGCCAGCAGTTCCGACAGGGATGAGCAGTTCTTC.

This chain joins TRBV9 and TRBJ2-7; D ambiguous. Germline assignment: CDR1 SGDLS and CDR2 YYNGEE. The V gene lost 4 bases and the J gene lost 2 bases, with 13 bases spanning the gap. CDR3 size: 14 residues. The CDR3 sequence is CASSPRLSPYEQYF. The CDR3 DNA is TGTGCCAGCAGCCCGAGGCTTAGCCCCTACGAGCAGTACTTC. The whole variable domain, filled in from reference TRBV9 and TRBJ2-7, reads DSGVTQTPKHLITATGQRVTLRCSPRSGDLSVYWYQQSLDQGLQFLIQYYNGEERAKGNILERFSAQQFPDLHSELNLSSLELGDSALYFCASSPRLSPYEQYFGPGTRLTVT.

V is TRBV4-1 and J is TRBJ1-5; weak D call: TRBD1 (5 bases). Trimming left V 1 base short and J 0 bases short, with 13 bases between. The CDR3 totals 17 residues. CDR1 is MGHRA, CDR2 YSYEKL, per germline. The CDR3 bases are TGCGCCAGCAGCCAAGGGCCGGGGAGGGGTAGCAATCAGCCCCAGCATTTT. Translation: CASSQGPGRGSNQPQHF.